These T cell receptor beta chains were read from a single sample in a study of blood T cell repertoires in COVID-19. Measured with immunoSEQ multiplex PCR; TCRdb has only the in-frame clones, and not every one. The table lists roughly 61,000 clones, 75% to 95% of them singletons, with approximately 2.3% in the top ten. The sample taken for sequencing was peripheral blood. The origin of the receptors is a man in his 60s with acute or convalescent COVID-19. Both conserved end residues are part of each CDR3. D genes are given only for firm matches. A clone size is listed for some rows: how often the clone was seen (once, few, many), or a class if it is expanded.

size | D | J | V | DNA | CDR3
NA | TRBD2 | TRBJ2-3 | TRBV27 | TGTGCCAGCAGTTTATCCCCGGGACAGATAGCGGGAGGCCGCGGCACAGATACGCAGTATTTT | CASSLSPGQIAGGRGTDTQYF
NA | TRBD2 | TRBJ2-2 | TRBV27 | TGTGCCAGCAGTTTGGGGCTGGGGCTAGCGGTGAACACCGGGGAGCTGTTTTTT | CASSLGLGLAVNTGELFF
once | TRBD2 | TRBJ2-2 | TRBV3-1/TRBV3-2 | TGTGCCAGCAGCCTGGCGGGGGCGAACACCGGGGAGCTGTTTTTT | CASSLAGANTGELFF
NA | NA | TRBJ2-1 | TRBV29-1 | TGCAGCGTTGTAGGCGATAGCTCCTCCTACAATGAGCAGTTCTTC | CSVVGDSSSYNEQFF
NA | NA | TRBJ2-7 | TRBV27 | TGTGCCAGCAGTTTAGCGGGGGACAGGAGGTACGAGCAGTACTTC | CASSLAGDRRYEQYF
NA | TRBD2 | TRBJ2-3 | TRBV28 | TGTGCCGGGACTAGCGCTACTAGCACAGATACGCAGTATTTT | CAGTSATSTDTQYF
NA | NA | TRBJ2-5 | TRBV9 | TGTGCCAGCAGCGTAGGCAGGGCTCAAGAGACCCAGTACTTC | CASSVGRAQETQYF
NA | TRBD1 | TRBJ2-5 | TRBV7-2 | TGTGCCAGCAGCCTCGGGACAGGGGTTGGTGAGACCCAGTACTTC | CASSLGTGVGETQYF
NA | TRBD1 | TRBJ1-6 | TRBV4-3 | TGCGCCAGCCGGGCCACAGGGGGCGCAGGGTCACCCCTCCACTTT | CASRATGGAGSPLHF
once | TRBD2 | TRBJ2-7 | TRBV3-1/TRBV3-2 | TGTGCCAGGGTAAGCGGGAGAAAGGGGAGCTCCTACGAGCAGTACTTC | CARVSGRKGSSYEQYF
NA | TRBD2 | TRBJ2-3 | TRBV11-3 | TGTGCCAGCAGCTTAGTGGCTAGCGGGTTGTCCACTGGCACAGATACGCAGTATTTT | CASSLVASGLSTGTDTQYF
NA | TRBD1 | TRBJ1-2 | TRBV27 | TGTGCCAGCAGTTTATCGAAGGACAGGACCGTTAGGTACACCTTC | CASSLSKDRTVRYTF
NA | TRBD1 | TRBJ1-6 | TRBV2 | TGTGCCAGCAGCATCAGACAGGGGGTCAATTCACCCCTCCACTTT | CASSIRQGVNSPLHF
NA | TRBD1 | TRBJ1-4 | TRBV27 | TGTGCCAGCAGTTTTGGGACAGGGGGAAATGAAAAACTGTTTTTT | CASSFGTGGNEKLFF
NA | NA | TRBJ2-7 | TRBV5-1 | TGCGCCAGCAGCCGGAGCGAGACCTACGAGCAGTACTTC | CASSRSETYEQYF
NA | NA | TRBJ2-7 | TRBV18 | TGTGCCAGCTCAGGAGGGAGTTCGGACAACGAGCAGTACTTC | CASSGGSSDNEQYF
NA | NA | TRBJ1-6 | TRBV4-1 | TGCGCCAGCAGCCAACCCCGGGGGGGGGATAATTCACCCCTCCACTTT | CASSQPRGGDNSPLHF
NA | TRBD2 | TRBJ2-1 | TRBV28 | TGTGCCAGCAGTCCTAGCGGGAGGGATTACAATGAGCAGTTCTTC | CASSPSGRDYNEQFF
NA | TRBD1 | TRBJ1-2 | TRBV28 | TGTGCCAGCAGTCCGAGGACAGGCGGCTATGGCTACACCTTC | CASSPRTGGYGYTF
NA | NA | TRBJ2-3 | TRBV4-1 | TGCGCCAGCAGCCAAGGCGGAGGCACAGATACGCAGTATTTT | CASSQGGGTDTQYF
NA | TRBD1 | TRBJ2-7 | TRBV19 | TGTGCCAGTAGTATTTGGGACAGGGCGCGGAAGCAGTACTTC | CASSIWDRARKQYF
NA | NA | TRBJ1-6 | TRBV6-5 | TGTGCCAGCAGTTACTGGCGGGGAAGGGATTCACGGGACCTCCACTTT | CASSYWRGRDSRDLHF
NA | NA | TRBJ2-2 | TRBV7-6 | TGTGCCAGCAGCTTAGCGGGGGGGCTTGGCGGGGAGCTGTTTTTT | CASSLAGGLGGELFF
NA | NA | TRBJ1-4 | TRBV7-2 | TGTGCCAGCAGCCGTGGAGTGGCTAATGAAAAACTGTTTTTT | CASSRGVANEKLFF
NA | TRBD2 | TRBJ2-5 | TRBV3-1/TRBV3-2 | TGTGCCAGCAGCCGGAAGGGAGGGCAAGAGACCCAGTACTTC | CASSRKGGQETQYF
once | NA | TRBJ1-5 | TRBV27 | TGTGCCAGCAGTTTAAGCTATAGCAATCAGCCCCAGCATTTT | CASSLSYSNQPQHF
once | TRBD1 | TRBJ1-5 | TRBV2 | TGTGCCAGCAGTGTCGAACAGGGGTATAGCAATCAGCCCCAGCATTTT | CASSVEQGYSNQPQHF
NA | NA | TRBJ2-2 | TRBV28 | TGTGCCAGCAGTTTGAGCTGGGGGGAGCTGTTTTTT | CASSLSWGELFF
NA | NA | TRBJ2-7 | TRBV7-2 | TGTGCCAGCAGCCGGGGGACTCCTTACTCCTACGAGCAGTACTTC | CASSRGTPYSYEQYF
NA | TRBD2 | TRBJ2-1 | TRBV6-4 | TGTGCCAGCAGCCTTTCGCGGGAGTTCCCCTACAATGAGCAGTTCTTC | CASSLSREFPYNEQFF
NA | NA | TRBJ1-1 | TRBV30 | TGTGCCTGGAATGGCGGCGGGGGGACTGAAGCTTTCTTT | CAWNGGGGTEAFF
NA | NA | TRBJ2-7 | TRBV6-1 | TGTGCCAGCAGTGAAACCCAGTTCGTGGAGCAGTACTTC | CASSETQFVEQYF
NA | TRBD2 | TRBJ2-7 | TRBV19 | TGTGCCAGTAAGTTCGGGACTAGCGGGAGTAACGGTCCCTACGAGCAGTACTTC | CASKFGTSGSNGPYEQYF
NA | TRBD1 | TRBJ1-1 | TRBV28 | TGTGCCAGCAGTCAGGGGGCGCAAACTGAAGCTTTCTTT | CASSQGAQTEAFF
NA | NA | TRBJ2-5 | TRBV28 | TGTGCCAGCAGTACTCAGGGGCCCCAAGAGACCCAGTACTTC | CASSTQGPQETQYF
NA | NA | TRBJ1-2 | TRBV27 | TGTGCCAGCAGTTCCACCCTAGGGGGAGTTGTGAATGGCTACACCTTC | CASSSTLGGVVNGYTF
NA | NA | TRBJ1-1 | TRBV18 | TGTGCCAGCTACACAGGCAACACTGAAGCTTTCTTT | CASYTGNTEAFF
NA | TRBD1 | TRBJ1-1 | TRBV11-2 | TGTGCCAGCAGCCTCCGACAGGGCACACCTTTGAACACTGAAGCTTTCTTT | CASSLRQGTPLNTEAFF
NA | TRBD1 | TRBJ1-2 | TRBV28 | TGTGCCAGCAGTTTACGGGTCGGGACAGGGATTAATGGCTACACCTTC | CASSLRVGTGINGYTF
NA | TRBD1 | TRBJ1-2 | TRBV6-1 | TGTGCCAGCATACAGGGGGAGTATGGCTACACCTTC | CASIQGEYGYTF
NA | TRBD2 | TRBJ2-2 | TRBV7-2 | TGTGCCAGCAGCCTATGGACTAGCGGGAAAACCGGGGAGCTGTTTTTT | CASSLWTSGKTGELFF
NA | TRBD1 | TRBJ2-3 | TRBV3-1/TRBV3-2 | TGTGCCAGCAGCAAACGGACAGGTGCAGATACGCAGTATTTT | CASSKRTGADTQYF
NA | NA | TRBJ1-6 | TRBV30 | TGTGCCTGGAGTATCAGAGGGAATTCACCCCTCCACTTT | CAWSIRGNSPLHF
NA | NA | TRBJ2-1 | TRBV12-3/TRBV12-4 | TGTGCCAGCAGTTTAGAACAGCCTTTCGAGCAGTTCTTC | CASSLEQPFEQFF
NA | TRBD2 | TRBJ2-1 | TRBV4-3 | TGCGCCAGCAGCCAATCAGCGGGGTGGGTTTTTGGGCAGTTCTTC | CASSQSAGWVFGQFF
NA | NA | TRBJ2-5 | TRBV5-1 | TGCGCCAGCAGACTTCCAGGCAGGCAGGGAAATTGGACCCAGTACTTC | CASRLPGRQGNWTQYF
NA | NA | TRBJ1-5 | TRBV30 | TGTGCCTGGAGAAGTGGGGGCGGACAGCCCCAGCATTTT | CAWRSGGGQPQHF
NA | TRBD1 | TRBJ2-1 | TRBV2 | TGTGCCAGCAGACCCGGACAGGGGTTTTTCAATGAGCAGTTCTTC | CASRPGQGFFNEQFF
NA | NA | TRBJ2-5 | TRBV29-1 | TGCAGCGTTGGGCAGGGCCTACAAGAGACCCAGTACTTC | CSVGQGLQETQYF
NA | NA | TRBJ2-3 | TRBV4-1 | TGCGCCAGCAGCCGGCCTAGAGATACGCAGTATTTT | CASSRPRDTQYF
NA | NA | TRBJ1-5 | TRBV6-2/TRBV6-3 | TGTGCCAGCAGTTACTCGGGCTATAGCAATCAGCCCCAGCATTTT | CASSYSGYSNQPQHF
NA | TRBD2 | TRBJ2-1 | TRBV7-3 | TGTGCCAGCAGCCCGAGTAGGACTAGCTCCTACAATGAGCAGTTCTTC | CASSPSRTSSYNEQFF
NA | NA | TRBJ1-1 | TRBV9 | TGTGCCAGCAGTTTAGGACAACCGGGGGGCACTGAAGCTTTCTTT | CASSLGQPGGTEAFF
NA | NA | TRBJ2-5 | TRBV5-1 | TGCGCCAGCAGCCAGATTACGGGGGTCGAGACCCAGTACTTC | CASSQITGVETQYF
NA | TRBD2 | TRBJ2-3 | TRBV6-5 | TGTGCCAGCAGTCCTTTTAGCGGGAGGGCCGATACGCAGTATTTT | CASSPFSGRADTQYF
once | NA | TRBJ2-4 | TRBV11-3 | TGTGCCAGCAGCTTAGCGCTCCTTGGAAGGGGGAAAAACATTCAGTACTTC | CASSLALLGRGKNIQYF
NA | NA | TRBJ2-7 | TRBV11-3 | TGTGCCAGCAGCTTAGTTACTCACGAGCAGTACTTC | CASSLVTHEQYF
NA | TRBD2 | TRBJ2-7 | TRBV5-6 | TGTGCCAGCAGCCTGGCGGGGGGCAGCGGTCCCTACGAGCAGTACTTC | CASSLAGGSGPYEQYF